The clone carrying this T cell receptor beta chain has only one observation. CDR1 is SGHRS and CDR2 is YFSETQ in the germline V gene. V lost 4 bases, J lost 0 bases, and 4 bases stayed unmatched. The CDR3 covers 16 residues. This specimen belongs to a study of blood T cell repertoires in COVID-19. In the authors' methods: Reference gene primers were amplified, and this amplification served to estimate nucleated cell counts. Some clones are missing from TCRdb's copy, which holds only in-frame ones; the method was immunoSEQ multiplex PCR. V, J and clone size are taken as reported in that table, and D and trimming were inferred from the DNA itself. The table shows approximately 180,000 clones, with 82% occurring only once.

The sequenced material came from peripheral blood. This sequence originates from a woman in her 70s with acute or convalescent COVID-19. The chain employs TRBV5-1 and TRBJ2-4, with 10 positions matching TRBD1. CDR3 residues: CASSRTGGEAKNIQYF. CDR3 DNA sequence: TGCGCCAGCAGCCGGACAGGGGGTGAAGCCAAAAACATTCAGTACTTC.